Here is one T cell receptor (beta chain) with its context. Antigen specificity is unknown. Busulfan-fludarabine conditioning, marrow transplant, and cyclophosphamide on days +3 and +4 were administered. Here immunoSEQ multiplex PCR was the method, and the copy in TCRdb shows in-frame clones only, minus some. The table lists over a thousand clones, roughly 76% of them singletons. This specimen belongs to a study of T cells after posttransplantation cyclophosphamide. Study findings and constraints: Recipient CMV seropositivity and CMV reactivation strongly tracked TRB clonality.

CDR3 length equals 14 residues. Losses at the gene ends were 5 bases for V and 1 base for J; bases not matched to a gene: 4. Per the germline V gene, CDR1 is MNHEY and CDR2 is SMNVEV (reference sequence). The clonotype comes from a male patient in his fifties or sixties who received an allogeneic stem cell transplant from an unrelated donor, was CMV-positive, and had acute GVHD only. Part of the T cell pool may stem from the graft donor. The chain joins TRBV27 to TRBJ1-2, with 7 bases lining up with TRBD1. The sample in question was CD4+ T cells sorted from PBMCs, obtained after allogeneic stem cell transplant with posttransplant cyclophosphamide. The CDR3 sequence is CASSRDSLNYGYTF. CDR3 nucleotide sequence: TGTGCCAGCAGTCGGGACAGCCTTAACTATGGCTACACCTTC.